This TCR beta chain was captured by sequencing in a study of spatial heterogeneity in lung cancer. In the library, each TCR cDNA molecule bore its own unique molecular identifier. In TCRdb, the 5' RACE reads were re-called with MiXCR into one record per CDR3 protein. Here the sample spans about 7,000 distinct CDR3 sequences, 11% to 15% being singletons. Time point here: sample taken at primary tumor resection. TCRs were sequenced from unsorted whole RNA of tumor, nontumor lung or PBMC. In its sample, this clonotype is medium-sized. Its antigen is currently unknown. Because this beta chain is a stray read in a library intended to capture alpha chains, its abundance should not be given much weight. Findings and caveats of the study: Of tumor T cells, an estimated coverage of approximately 6.4% was reached for alpha chains and 13% for beta chains. Ubiquitous and regional expanded TCR counts mirrored ubiquitous and regional nonsynonymous mutation counts, respectively. For expanded intratumoral alpha and beta TCRs, counts tracked tumor mutation counts.

The J segment lost 1 base and the V segment lost 5 bases, leaving 7 bases of the junction unmatched. Germline V gives CDR1 KGHSH, CDR2 LQKENI. This CDR3 has 15 amino acids. The sequenced sample was lung tumor tissue, obtained at surgery. The J gene is TRBJ1-1, the V gene TRBV18; 7 nucleotides match TRBD1. The source is a female donor with early-stage non-small cell lung cancer. DNA of the CDR3: TGTGCCAGCTCATTCACCGGGACAGCGAACACTGAAGCTTTCTTT. This encodes CASSFTGTANTEAFF.